This TCR beta chain was obtained from a study of vaccination and CD4 T cells after COVID-19. V was shortened by 4 bases and J by 10 bases, with 14 bases between the two germline ends. Germline values: CDR1 MNHEY, CDR2 SMNVEV (reference sequence). The CDR3 sequence is 14 residues long. This clonotype turned up a few times. What it recognizes is unknown. This sample's treatment: roughly 11-day PBMC culture with coronavirus spike peptide pools or control peptides (ViraFEST assay). With the Oncomine TCR Beta short-read assay, DNA from cultured CD4+ T cells was sequenced. TCRdb recomputed calls from the PCR reads with MiXCR, one row per CDR3 protein. The data show 9,000 to 15,000 distinct CDR3 sequences, 40% to 55% seen once.

This rearrangement joins TRBV27 to TRBJ1-6; TRBD1 might be the D (6 bases). The sample taken for sequencing was CD4+ T cells from blood, cultured in vitro. The sequence came from a human donor who had recovered from COVID-19. The CDR3 DNA follows: TGTGCCAGCAGTTCCCTCGGACAGTCCTCACCCCTCCACTTT. It is translated as CASSSLGQSSPLHF.